This is a list of T cell receptor beta chains from one sample in a study of B cell selection in AIRE deficiency. Data came from immunoSEQ multiplex PCR; TCRdb stores just in-frame clones and leaves some out. The sample lists some 25,000 clones, almost 98% seen once, with approximately 0.2% in the top ten. Specimen: conventional CD4+ T cells sorted from PBMCs. These receptors were obtained from a human donor with AIRE deficiency. The CDR3 runs from the conserved cysteine through the conserved F or W. D genes are given only for firm matches. The listing skips clone size in some rows; elsewhere it reads once, few, many or a size class.

TRBV6-5	NA	TRBD2	TRBJ2-7	TGTGCCAGCAGGCTACTAGCGGGAGTTTACGAGCAGTACTTC	CASRLLAGVYEQYF
TRBV18	NA	TRBD1	TRBJ1-6	TGTGCCAGCTCACCGGGGACAGGGGGTAATTCACCCCTCCACTTT	CASSPGTGGNSPLHF
TRBV6-5	NA	NA	TRBJ2-7	TGTGCCAGCAGTCCCGAGGGGCGGGACGAGCAGTACTTC	CASSPEGRDEQYF
TRBV29-1	NA	TRBD1	TRBJ2-7	TGCAGCGTTGAATACGGGACAGGGGGCGCATATAGCTCCTACGAGCAGTACTTC	CSVEYGTGGAYSSYEQYF
TRBV30	NA	TRBD2	TRBJ2-1	TGTGCCTGGACTGGGGGACTAGCGGGATCTGAGCAGTTCTTC	CAWTGGLAGSEQFF
TRBV7-2	once	TRBD2	TRBJ2-4	TGTGCCAGCCAAGAAACTAGCGGGAGAGCATCCATTCAGTACTTC	CASQETSGRASIQYF
TRBV6-6	NA	TRBD1	TRBJ1-2	TGTGCCAGCAGTCCACGACAGGGGGCCTATGGCTACACCTTC	CASSPRQGAYGYTF
TRBV29-1	NA	NA	TRBJ2-5	TGCAGCGTTGAAGTGTCAGCCCAAGAGACCCAGTACTTC	CSVEVSAQETQYF
TRBV7-3	NA	TRBD1	TRBJ2-6	TGTGCCAGCAGCCGGGGACAGGGGTACTCTGGGGCCAACGTCCTGACTTTC	CASSRGQGYSGANVLTF
TRBV5-6	NA	TRBD1	TRBJ2-7	TGTGCCAGCAGCAGACAGGGGGCCCCTTCCTACGAGCAGTACTTC	CASSRQGAPSYEQYF
TRBV7-2	NA	TRBD1	TRBJ2-3	TGTGCCAGCAGCTTAGTATTTGGTGGACAGGGTTCAGATACGCAGTATTTT	CASSLVFGGQGSDTQYF
TRBV19	NA	NA	TRBJ2-7	TGTGCCAGTGTCGGTGGAGGGACGGCCCCCGAGCAGTACTTC	CASVGGGTAPEQYF
TRBV4-1	NA	NA	TRBJ1-5	TGCGCCAGCAGCCAAGATCAATTAGGAGGGGTTCAGCCCCAGCATTTT	CASSQDQLGGVQPQHF
TRBV11-2	NA	NA	TRBJ2-5	TGTGCCAGCAGTAACCTCATAATGGGAGAGACCCAGTACTTC	CASSNLIMGETQYF
TRBV13	NA	NA	TRBJ1-2	TGTGCCAGCAGCCTACAGGATACCTATGGCTACACCTTC	CASSLQDTYGYTF
TRBV30	once	TRBD1	TRBJ1-4	TGTGCCTGGAGTGGTCGGGACAGGCGGGATGAAAAACTGTTTTTT	CAWSGRDRRDEKLFF
TRBV7-9	NA	TRBD1	TRBJ1-2	TGTGCCAGCACTCGAGGACAGGCCTCCTCCCTCTATGGCTACACCTTC	CASTRGQASSLYGYTF
TRBV18	NA	NA	TRBJ2-5	TGTGCCAGCTCACCACCGGAGAGCCAAGAGACCCAGTACTTC	CASSPPESQETQYF
TRBV6-5	NA	NA	TRBJ2-7	TGTGCCAGCAGTTACACCCGGATCTTGGGTCCCTACGAGCAGTACTTC	CASSYTRILGPYEQYF
TRBV27	NA	NA	TRBJ2-5	TGTGCCAGCAGTTTCGACCAGACCGGGATGGGAGAGACCCAGTACTTC	CASSFDQTGMGETQYF
TRBV29-1	NA	TRBD1	TRBJ1-1	TGCAGCGTTAGCCAGGGGGGGACTGAAGCTTTCTTT	CSVSQGGTEAFF
TRBV28	NA	TRBD2	TRBJ2-7	TGTGCCAGCAGTTTCCCGGGACTAGCGGGCTACGAGCAGTACTTC	CASSFPGLAGYEQYF
TRBV10-3	NA	NA	TRBJ1-5	TGTGCCATCAGTGAGCGGGGGGACAGCAATCAGCCCCAGCATTTT	CAISERGDSNQPQHF
TRBV11-2	NA	TRBD2	TRBJ2-1	TGTGCCAGCAGCCCCGGACTAGCGATAGCCCACAATGAGCAGTTCTTC	CASSPGLAIAHNEQFF
TRBV10-3	NA	NA	TRBJ2-3	TGTGCCATCAGTGTCTCCGGGACCGTGTCCGTCCCATCCACAGATACGCAGTATTTT	CAISVSGTVSVPSTDTQYF
TRBV7-3	NA	TRBD1	TRBJ2-6	TGTGCCAGCAGCCCTCGGACAGGGGATTTCCGAGTGTCTGGGGCCAACGTCCTGACTTTC	CASSPRTGDFRVSGANVLTF
TRBV18	NA	NA	TRBJ1-5	TGTGCCAGCTCACCATCGGGGAAAAATCAGCCCCAGCATTTT	CASSPSGKNQPQHF
TRBV11-3	once	NA	TRBJ2-7	TGTGCCAGCAGCAACGGGGGCTCAGCCTACGAGCAGTACTTC	CASSNGGSAYEQYF
TRBV6-5	few	NA	TRBJ2-1	TGTGCCAGCAGTTCAACGGCTAACGGGGACTACAATGAGCAGTTCTTC	CASSSTANGDYNEQFF
TRBV6-5	NA	NA	TRBJ1-4	TGTGCCAGCAGTTACCGGCAGGGCTGGGAAAAACTGTTTTTT	CASSYRQGWEKLFF